These 12 T cell receptor beta chains share one sample of origin, sequenced in a study of T-cell reconstitution after alpha-beta-depleted transplantation in children (dated by TCRdb to about 2016). The method was PCR. Sequencing relied on an Illumina HiSeq 2500. Molecular barcoding was employed in the preparation of TCR libraries, with unique molecular identifiers being used to normalize TCRbeta repertoire quantification. In TCRdb, the public reads were trimmed at Q25 with fastp and aligned with MiXCR, with productive beta chains retained. Each entry is one CDR3 protein sequence, shown with its most common DNA and genes. The sample table contains around 250,000 distinct CDR3 sequences; only one count was recorded for 9.9% of them. Clones ranked in the top ten supply around 9.1% of the sample. The starting material was PBMCs from the stem cell graft donor, obtained from the stem cell graft. These receptor sequences come from a human donor who donated a stem cell graft to a child with SCID.

The CDR3 DNA reads TGTGCCAGCACCCCCCGCGGGAGCTCCTACAATGAGCAGTTCTTC. The encoded protein is CASTPRGSSYNEQFF. The chain employs TRBV7-9 and TRBJ2-1, with TRBD2 matching 7 bases. Germline V gives CDR1 SEHNR, CDR2 FQNEAQ (reference sequence). J lost 0 bases, V lost 7 bases, and 6 bases had no gene match. This CDR3 comprises 15 residues.

The J gene is TRBJ2-3, the V gene TRBV12-3 or TRBV12-4, with no clear D. The CDR3 is 13 residues long. Trimming removed 6 bases from V and 14 bases from J, with 21 bases in between. The CDR3 sequence: CASSRRAPAVRYF. CDR3 nucleotides: TGTGCCAGCAGCCGCCGTGCGCCGGCAGTTAGGTATTTT.

As regards this clonotype: At one boundary the junction diverges from the germline segment, which might be a read error. The V gene is TRBV7-2, the J gene TRBJ2-1, with a possible D match to TRBD2 (5 bases). Germline V gene lookup returns CDR1 SGHTA and CDR2 FQGNSA. The CDR3 runs 13 residues. CDR3 residues: CASSQDYYTEQFF. For the CDR3, the DNA is TGTGCCAGCAGCCAAGACTATTACACTGAGCAGTTCTTC.

This clonotype was counted a few times. The chain links TRBV25-1 to TRBJ1-3; D perhaps matches TRBD1 (6 bases). The CDR3 covers 14 residues. CDR1 is MGHDK, CDR2 SYGVNS, per germline. V was shortened by 5 bases and J by 3 bases, with 11 bases between the two germline ends. CDR3 DNA: TGTGCCAGCAGTTCAGGGGCCATTGGAAACACCATATATTTT. Translating it yields CASSSGAIGNTIYF. Filled out from reference TRBV25-1 and TRBJ1-3, the complete variable domain reads EADIYQTPRYLVIGTGKKITLECSQTMGHDKMYWYQQDPGMELHLIHYSYGVNSTEKGDLSSESTVSRIRTEHFPLTLESARPSHTSQYLCASSSGAIGNTIYFGEGSWLTVV.

At least ten counts were recorded for this clonotype. This chain connects TRBV6-5 to TRBJ1-4; D possibly corresponds to TRBD1 (5 bases). CDR3 length equals 16 residues. Germline CDR1 MNHEY, CDR2 SVGAGI. V lost 6 bases, J lost 0 bases, and 14 bases lay in between. CDR3 nucleotide sequence: TGTGCCAGCAGCCTTGGGGCGGCAGCAACTAATGAAAAACTGTTTTTT. The encoded protein is CASSLGAAATNEKLFF.

The rearrangement links TRBV20-1 to TRBJ2-3; possibly TRBD2 for D (5 bases). V was shortened by 7 bases and J by 3 bases, with 11 bases between the two germline ends. Germline assignment: CDR1 DFQATT and CDR2 SNEGSKA (reference sequence). This CDR3 comprises 12 residues. Here the CDR3 DNA reads TGCAGTGGTGAGGGATCAACAGATACGCAGTATTTT. Translated: CSGEGSTDTQYF.

This clonotype came up a few times. CDR3 in amino acids: CASSEPTRPPADTQYF. In DNA form, the CDR3 reads TGTGCCAGCAGTGAGCCTACCCGTCCTCCCGCAGATACGCAGTATTTT. The chain links TRBV2 to TRBJ2-3, with D uncertain. The germline CDR1 and CDR2 sequences are SNHLY and FYNNEI. This CDR3 is 16 amino acids long. With 3 bases removed from V and 4 bases from J, the gap between germline ends came to 17 bases. The whole variable domain, remainder taken from reference TRBV2 and TRBJ2-3, is EPEVTQTPSHQVTQMGQEVILRCVPISNHLYFYWYRQILGQKVEFLVSFYNNEISEKSEIFDDQFSVERPDGSNFTLKIRSTKLEDSAMYFCASSEPTRPPADTQYFGPGTRLTVL.

This clonotype turned up a few times. The chain recombines TRBV5-1 with TRBJ2-2; D not resolved. This CDR3 has 12 amino acids. Trimming removed 2 bases from V and 6 bases from J, with 5 bases in between. Germline lookup yields CDR1 SGHRS and CDR2 YFSETQ. For the CDR3, the DNA is TGCGCCAGCAGCTTCGTTTCCGGGGAGCTGTTTTTT. It specifies CASSFVSGELFF.

This clonotype was seen ten or more times. The chain links TRBV9 to TRBJ2-1; TRBD2 might be the D (6 bases). Trimming left V 4 bases short and J 6 bases short, with 11 bases between. Germline lookup yields CDR1 SGDLS and CDR2 YYNGEE. The CDR3 runs to 13 residues. This chain's CDR3 is CASSLRDFNEQFF. The CDR3, as DNA: TGTGCCAGCAGCCTCCGGGACTTCAATGAGCAGTTCTTC.

The chain employs TRBV12-3 or TRBV12-4 and TRBJ2-3; possibly TRBD2 for D (7 bases). The CDR3 consists of 15 residues. Between the trimmed V and J ends, which lost 4 bases and 4 bases, there was a span of 15 bases. CDR3 sequence (DNA): TGTGCCAGCAGTTCCGAGGGGGGGCTGGCAGATACGCAGTATTTT. It specifies CASSSEGGLADTQYF.

The chain uses TRBV19 and TRBJ2-3; perhaps TRBD2 as D (7 bases). Between the trimmed V and J ends, which lost 7 bases and 7 bases, there was a span of 15 bases. Germline V lookup: CDR1 LNHDA, CDR2 SQIVND (reference sequence). This CDR3 contains 13 residues. CDR3 DNA sequence: TGTGCCAGTACTGGCGGGGGCCTACATACGCAGTATTTT. Translated: CASTGGGLHTQYF.

V and J are TRBV9 and TRBJ2-2; 15 bases map to TRBD2. Trimming at V came to 4 bases and at J to 6 bases, leaving 10 bases not matched to a gene. The CDR3 covers 18 residues. CDR1 and CDR2 from the germline V gene are SGDLS and YYNGEE. In DNA form, the CDR3 reads TGTGCCAGCAGCTTCAGGACTAGCGGGGGGGCGACGGCCGGGGAGCTGTTTTTT. This encodes CASSFRTSGGATAGELFF.